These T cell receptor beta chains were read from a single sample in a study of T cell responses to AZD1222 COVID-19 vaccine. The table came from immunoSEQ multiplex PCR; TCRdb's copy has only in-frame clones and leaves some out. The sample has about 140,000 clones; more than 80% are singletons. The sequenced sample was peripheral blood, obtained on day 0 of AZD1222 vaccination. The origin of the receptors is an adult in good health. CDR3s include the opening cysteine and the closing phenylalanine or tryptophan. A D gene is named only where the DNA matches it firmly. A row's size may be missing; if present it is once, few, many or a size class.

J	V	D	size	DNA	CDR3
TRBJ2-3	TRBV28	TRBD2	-	TGTGCCAGCAGCTCCTACATCTTGGGGGGACGACTAGCGGGGGAGATCACAGATACGCAGTATTTT	CASSSYILGGRLAGEITDTQYF
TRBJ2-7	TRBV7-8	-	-	TGTGCCAGCAGCTTCTCCGCCTCCTACGAGCAGTACTTC	CASSFSASYEQYF
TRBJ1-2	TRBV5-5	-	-	TGTGCCAGCAGCTTGTCCCGATCGGGAGGCAGCAACTATGGCTACACCTTC	CASSLSRSGGSNYGYTF
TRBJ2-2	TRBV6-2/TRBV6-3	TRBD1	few	TGTGCCAGCAGCGGACAGGGGGCGAGTGGGGAGCTGTTTTTT	CASSGQGASGELFF
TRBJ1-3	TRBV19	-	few	TGTGCCAGTAGTATCCTGCCCCAAAGGGCAGGGCGCAACTCTGGAAACACCATATATTTT	CASSILPQRAGRNSGNTIYF
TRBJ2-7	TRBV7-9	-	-	TGTGCCAGCAGCTTAGAGACACCGATGTCCTACGAGCAGTACTTC	CASSLETPMSYEQYF
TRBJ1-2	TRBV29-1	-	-	TGCAGCGCCACTCCCCAGGGTGCCTATGGCTACACCTTC	CSATPQGAYGYTF
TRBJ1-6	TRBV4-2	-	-	TGTGCCAGCAGCCACTTTCTCGAGCAGGGCAATTCACCCCTCCACTTT	CASSHFLEQGNSPLHF
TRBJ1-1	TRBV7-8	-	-	TGTGCCAGCAGCCGCGGGTCTACCGGAGGGGCTTTCTTT	CASSRGSTGGAFF
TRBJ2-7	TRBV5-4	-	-	TGTGCCAGCAGCTTGGCCTCCGAGCAGTACTTC	CASSLASEQYF
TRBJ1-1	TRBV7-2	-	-	TGTGCCAGCTTACCGGGTTTTCACACTGAAGCTTTCTTT	CASLPGFHTEAFF
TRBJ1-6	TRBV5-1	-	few	TGCGCCAGCAGCTTGGCCGGGAACAATAATTCACCCCTCCACTTT	CASSLAGNNNSPLHF
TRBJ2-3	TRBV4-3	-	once	TGCGCCAGCAGCCCTTTGAAGGAACAACTGAGCACAGATACGCAGTATTTT	CASSPLKEQLSTDTQYF
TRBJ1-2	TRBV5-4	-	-	TGTGCCAGCAGCTTGGCAGGGACCAACTATGGCTACACCTTC	CASSLAGTNYGYTF
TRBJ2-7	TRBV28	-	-	TGTGCCAGCAGTAATGTCCCTGACAGCAGTCAAGCCTCCTACGAGCAGTACTTC	CASSNVPDSSQASYEQYF
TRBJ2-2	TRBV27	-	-	TGTGCCAGCAGCCTCCCCGGAGGGGAGCTGTTTTTT	CASSLPGGELFF
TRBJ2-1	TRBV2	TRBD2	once	TGTGCCAGCAGAGGACTAGCGGGAAGGCTCTATGAGCAGTTCTTC	CASRGLAGRLYEQFF
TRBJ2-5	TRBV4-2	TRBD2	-	TGTGCCAGCAGCCCGGGACTAGCGGGCCTCCAAGAGACCCAGTACTTC	CASSPGLAGLQETQYF
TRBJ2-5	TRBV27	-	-	TGTGCCAGCGCTCTGAGGGACAGGGGGCCCGGGACTAGCGGGCAAGAGACCCAGTACTTC	CASALRDRGPGTSGQETQYF
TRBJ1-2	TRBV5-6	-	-	TGTGCCAGCAGCTCCGGGGGGGAGATGACGGGCTACACCTTC	CASSSGGEMTGYTF
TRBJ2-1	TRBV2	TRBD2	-	TGTGCCAGCCATAGCGGGGGGGAACGGGGCTATGAGCAGTTCTTC	CASHSGGERGYEQFF
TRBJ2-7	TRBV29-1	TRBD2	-	TGCAGCGTTTCCCTTCCTAGCGGACTCTACGAGCAGTACTTC	CSVSLPSGLYEQYF
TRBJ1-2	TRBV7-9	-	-	TGTGCCAGCAGCTTGGAGATACGGGCCCCCGGTGGCTACACCTTC	CASSLEIRAPGGYTF
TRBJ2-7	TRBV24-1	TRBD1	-	TGTGCCACCAGTAAACCCGGGACAGGGAGGCCAAGGGCCTACGAGCAGTACTTC	CATSKPGTGRPRAYEQYF
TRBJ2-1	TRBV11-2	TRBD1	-	TGTGCCAGCAGCTTGCGGACAGGGGATGAGCAGTTCTTC	CASSLRTGDEQFF
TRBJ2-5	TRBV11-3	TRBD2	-	TGTGCCAGCAGCCGAAGGGGCGGGAGGGCCTCGGAGACCCAGTACTTC	CASSRRGGRASETQYF
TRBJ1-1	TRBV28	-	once	TGTGCCAGCAGTTTCCAGGCCACTGAAGCTTTCTTT	CASSFQATEAFF
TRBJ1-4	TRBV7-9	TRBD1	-	TGTGCCAGCAGCTTAAGGGCAGGGGGCGATGAAAAACTGTTTTTT	CASSLRAGGDEKLFF
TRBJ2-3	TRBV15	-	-	TGTGCCACCAGTAAACTGCGGGGTGGGGATACGCAGTATTTT	CATSKLRGGDTQYF
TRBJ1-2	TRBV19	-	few	TGTGCCAGTAGATCGGGATTCGGTCCTAACTATGGCTACACCTTC	CASRSGFGPNYGYTF
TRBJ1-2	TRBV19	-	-	TGTGCCAGTAGTCCCGGGACACCCTATGGCTACACCTTC	CASSPGTPYGYTF
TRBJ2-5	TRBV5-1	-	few	TGCGCCAGCAGCTTTCAAGAGACCCAGTACTTC	CASSFQETQYF
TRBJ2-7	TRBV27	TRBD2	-	TGTGCCAGCAGGGCCGGGACTAGCAGCGCCTACGAGCAGTACTTC	CASRAGTSSAYEQYF
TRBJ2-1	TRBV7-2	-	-	TGTGCCAGCACCAAAGTGAGGGGGGAGCAGTTCTTC	CASTKVRGEQFF
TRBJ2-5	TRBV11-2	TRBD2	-	TGTGCCAGCAGCCTCGGGCCGGGGGGGGAAGAGACCCAGTACTTC	CASSLGPGGEETQYF
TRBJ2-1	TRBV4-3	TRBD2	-	TGCGCCAGCAGCCAAGATCGGGGACTAGCGGGGGGGCCAGGTGAGCAGTTCTTC	CASSQDRGLAGGPGEQFF
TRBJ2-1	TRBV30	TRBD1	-	TGTGCCTCCCTCGACGGGACAGGATACAATGAGCAGTTCTTC	CASLDGTGYNEQFF
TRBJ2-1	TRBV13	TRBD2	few	TGTGCCAGCAGCTCGCTCCAGCGGGGAGGCCACAATGAGCAGTTCTTC	CASSSLQRGGHNEQFF
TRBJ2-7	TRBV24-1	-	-	TGTGCCACCAGTGATTCCCGACCGCAAAACTACGAGCAGTACTTC	CATSDSRPQNYEQYF
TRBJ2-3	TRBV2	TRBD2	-	TGTGCCAGCAGTGGTCCTCTAGCGGTATCAGATACGCAGTATTTT	CASSGPLAVSDTQYF
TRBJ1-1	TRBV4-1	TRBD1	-	TGCGCCAGCAGCCAAGATCAACAGGGGCCAAACACTGAAGCTTTCTTT	CASSQDQQGPNTEAFF
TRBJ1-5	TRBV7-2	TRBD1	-	TGTGCCAGCAGCTCCCTGACAGGGCGGCAGCCCCAGCATTTT	CASSSLTGRQPQHF
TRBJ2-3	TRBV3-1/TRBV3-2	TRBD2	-	TGTGCCAGCACCTTGGGGACTAGCGCCACAGATACGCAGTATTTT	CASTLGTSATDTQYF
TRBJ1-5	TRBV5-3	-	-	TGTGCCAGAAGCTGGATTTTCCACAGGGATAGCAATCAGCCCCAGCATTTT	CARSWIFHRDSNQPQHF
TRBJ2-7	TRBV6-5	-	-	TGTGCCAGCAGCTTGACAGTGAACTCCTACGAGCAGTACTTC	CASSLTVNSYEQYF
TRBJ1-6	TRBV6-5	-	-	TGTGCCAGCAGTTACTCTGGCAGGGCAAATTCACCCCTCCACTTT	CASSYSGRANSPLHF
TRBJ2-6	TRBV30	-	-	TGTGCCTGGGGCGGTGCCAACTCTGGGGCCAACGTCCTGACTTTC	CAWGGANSGANVLTF
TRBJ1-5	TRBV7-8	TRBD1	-	TGTGCCAGCAGCTCTAACAGGGGGTCACCGTATAGCAATCAGCCCCAGCATTTT	CASSSNRGSPYSNQPQHF
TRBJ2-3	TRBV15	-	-	TGTGCCACCAGCAGAGATTCGCCAGATACGCAGTATTTT	CATSRDSPDTQYF
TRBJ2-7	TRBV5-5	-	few	TGTGCCAGCAGCTCCCAAAACCTGGACAGTACAGGCGGAGGAGACGAGCAGTACTTC	CASSSQNLDSTGGGDEQYF
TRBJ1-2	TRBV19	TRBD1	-	TGTGCCAGTAGTGACGAATGGGACAGGGGTACTAACTATGGCTACACCTTC	CASSDEWDRGTNYGYTF
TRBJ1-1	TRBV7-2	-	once	TGTGCCAGCAGCCTGGGACTTAAAGCTTTCTTT	CASSLGLKAFF
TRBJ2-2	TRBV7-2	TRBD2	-	TGTGCCAGCAGCCCCCGCGGGGGGCCCACCGGGGAGCTGTTTTTT	CASSPRGGPTGELFF
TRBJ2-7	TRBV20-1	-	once	TGCAGTGCTAGTTCGAGCGGGCAGTCCTACGAGCAGTACTTC	CSASSSGQSYEQYF